This T cell receptor (beta chain) was sequenced for a study of shared clonotypes between healthy human individuals. Study results and caveats: Sharing across four donors was highest in naive CD4 (around 5%) and lowest in memory CD8 (approximately 0.4%).

Deep level was the assay's run setting. The protocol was immunoSEQ multiplex PCR, while the TCRdb copy is restricted to in-frame clones and leaves out a portion. The sample holds about 2.2 million clones; roughly 93% are singletons and the top ten take about 1.6%. Regarding this clone: The target antigen is unknown.

The germline V and J ends were trimmed by 4 bases and 6 bases, with 16 bases remaining between them. This CDR3 is built from 15 residues. Germline-derived CDR1 and CDR2 are SGHTA and FQGNSA. Only CD45RO-negative cells positively selected for CCR7 counted as naive CD8 cells, so terminally differentiated effector memory CD45RA+ cells were excluded. Among the donors, all were Caucasian adults who lived in Nashville, Tennessee. Sequenced: naive CD8+ T cells from PBMCs. The chain employs TRBV7-2 and TRBJ1-5; the D gene is possibly TRBD1 (5 bases). The receptor comes from a man between 18 and 29 years old in good health. Some clones in this sample may be carry-over from other donors' samples. The CDR3 sequence is CASSSDLGDGQPQHF. CDR3 in DNA: TGTGCCAGCAGCTCAGACCTGGGGGACGGTCAGCCCCAGCATTTT. Together with reference TRBV7-2 and TRBJ1-5, the CDR3 gives the full variable domain: GAGVSQSPSNKVTEKGKDVELRCDPISGHTALYWYRQSLGQGLEFLIYFQGNSAPDKSGLPSDRFSAERTGGSVSTLTIQRTQQEDSAVYLCASSSDLGDGQPQHFGDGTRLSIL.